The rows below give T cell receptor beta chains drawn from one sample of a study of Ad26.COV2.S vaccination and SARS-CoV-2 variants. Clones were read by immunoSEQ multiplex PCR, and TCRdb kept only the in-frame ones, dropping some. The sample includes fewer than 900,000 clones, around 89% seen only once; the top ten take approximately 1.5%. This material consisted of peripheral blood, taken in a trial of Ad26.COV2.S vaccine versus placebo. The source is a person aged 18 to 65 who received the Ad26.COV2.S COVID-19 vaccine or a placebo. Each CDR3 is given with its conserved first and last residue. A D gene is named only where the DNA matches it firmly.

J gene: TRBJ2-5; CDR3 length: 15; V gene: TRBV6-5; D gene: TRBD2; CDR3 DNA: TGTGCCAGCAGCATAGCGGGAGGGTCAGGGGAGACCCAGTACTTC; CDR3 protein: CASSIAGGSGETQYF
J gene: TRBJ1-1; CDR3 length: 16; V gene: TRBV3-1/TRBV3-2; D gene: TRBD1; CDR3 DNA: TGTGCCAGCAGCCAAGATGCCGGACAGGGGGGCACTGAAGCTTTCTTT; CDR3 protein: CASSQDAGQGGTEAFF
J gene: TRBJ2-6; CDR3 length: 16; V gene: TRBV19; D gene: NA; CDR3 DNA: TGTGCCACTCACGGAAGGTTAAGCTCTGGGGCCAACGTCCTGACTTTC; CDR3 protein: CATHGRLSSGANVLTF
J gene: TRBJ2-2; CDR3 length: 16; V gene: TRBV19; D gene: NA; CDR3 DNA: TGTGCCAGCTATGCCCCGTCCATTACGAACACCGGGGAGCTGTTTTTT; CDR3 protein: CASYAPSITNTGELFF
J gene: TRBJ1-5; CDR3 length: 12; V gene: TRBV19; D gene: NA; CDR3 DNA: TGTGCCAGTAGGGACGGGGATCAGCCCCAGCATTTT; CDR3 protein: CASRDGDQPQHF
J gene: TRBJ2-5; CDR3 length: 12; V gene: TRBV24-1; D gene: NA; CDR3 DNA: TGTGCCACCAGTGGCCTTGCTGCGCCCCAGTACTTC; CDR3 protein: CATSGLAAPQYF
J gene: TRBJ1-5; CDR3 length: 16; V gene: TRBV5-1; D gene: TRBD1; CDR3 DNA: TGCGCCAGCTCCCTCGGGACAGGGGAAGCGAATCAGCCCCAGCATTTT; CDR3 protein: CASSLGTGEANQPQHF
J gene: TRBJ2-7; CDR3 length: 15; V gene: TRBV27; D gene: TRBD1; CDR3 DNA: TGTGCCAGCAGTTTAGGCCGGGACAGGGGCGACGAGCAGTACTTC; CDR3 protein: CASSLGRDRGDEQYF
J gene: TRBJ1-1; CDR3 length: 14; V gene: TRBV7-9; D gene: NA; CDR3 DNA: TGTGCCAGCAGCTCAACCGGACAGATTGGGGCAGCTTTCTTT; CDR3 protein: CASSSTGQIGAAFF
J gene: TRBJ2-1; CDR3 length: 14; V gene: TRBV10-1; D gene: TRBD2; CDR3 DNA: TGCGCCAGCAGCGGTAGCGGGGTTTACAATGAGCAGTTCTTC; CDR3 protein: CASSGSGVYNEQFF